This entry describes one TCR beta chain. The entry originates in a study of glioma-infiltrating T cells after dendritic cell vaccination. About the study: Patients had newly diagnosed or recurrent glioblastoma and received dendritic cell vaccines. Monocyte-derived dendritic cells, cultured approximately 7 days with IL-4 and GM-CSF, were pulsed with autologous tumor lysate.

The sample's time point: after dendritic cell vaccination, including at tumor progression/relapse. Fresh-frozen tumor tissue and more than two years of survival data were available for all. The CDR3 consists of 17 residues. V was shortened by 0 bases and J by 3 bases, with 17 bases between the two germline ends. The germline V gene has CDR1 LGHNT and CDR2 FRNRAP. Amplification used 60 V beta primers and 13 J beta primers. Here immunoSEQ multiplex PCR was the method, and the copy in TCRdb shows in-frame clones only, minus some. The sample holds approximately 92,000 clones; roughly 80% are singletons and the top ten take 5.4%.

Specimen: blood, collected after dendritic cell vaccination. V is TRBV12-5 and J is TRBJ1-2, with D possibly TRBD1 on 6 matching bases. The origin of this receptor is a human donor with glioblastoma. CDR3 sequence: CASGLVPKDSLDYGYTF. The DNA for the CDR3 is TGTGCTAGTGGTTTGGTACCCAAGGACAGTCTGGACTATGGCTACACCTTC.